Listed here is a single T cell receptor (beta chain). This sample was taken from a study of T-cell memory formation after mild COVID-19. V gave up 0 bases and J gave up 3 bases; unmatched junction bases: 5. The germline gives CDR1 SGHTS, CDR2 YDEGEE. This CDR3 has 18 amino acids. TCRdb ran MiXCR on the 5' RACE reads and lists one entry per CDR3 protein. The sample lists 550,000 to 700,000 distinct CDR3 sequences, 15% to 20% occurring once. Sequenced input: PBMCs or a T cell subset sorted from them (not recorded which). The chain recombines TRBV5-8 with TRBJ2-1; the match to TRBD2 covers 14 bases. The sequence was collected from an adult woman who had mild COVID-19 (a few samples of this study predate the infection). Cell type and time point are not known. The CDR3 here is CASSLEGLAGAFYNEQFF. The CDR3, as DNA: TGTGCCAGCAGCTTGGAGGGACTAGCGGGAGCTTTCTACAATGAGCAGTTCTTC. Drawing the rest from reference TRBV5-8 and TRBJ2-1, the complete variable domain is EAGVTQSPTHLIKTRGQQATLRCSPISGHTSVYWYQQALGLGLQFLLWYDEGEERNRGNFPPRFSGRQFPNYSSELNVNALELEDSALYLCASSLEGLAGAFYNEQFFGPGTRLTVL.